Listed below are T cell receptor beta chains from one sample, sequenced in a study of T cells in Graves' hyperthyroidism and ophthalmopathy. TCRdb called the multiplex PCR reads again in MiXCR, with one record for every CDR3 protein. The profile shows roughly 400,000 distinct CDR3 sequences, over 12% of them singletons. The sequencing input was blood. These receptors all stem from a man aged 50-60 years with Graves' ophthalmopathy. The CDR3 runs from the conserved cysteine through the conserved F or W. The D gene is left open where the match is weak. Size values are once, few and many counts, or a class for expanded clones, and some rows have none.

v_call	clone_size	j_call	d_call	cdr3_aa	cdr3_nt
TRBV3-1	few	TRBJ2-7	NA	CASSQEHLVLDYEQYF	TGTGCCAGCAGCCAAGAGCACCTCGTGCTGGATTACGAGCAGTACTTC
TRBV6-1	NA	TRBJ1-5	NA	CASSELGQHF	TGTGCCAGCAGTGAATTGGGACAGCATTTT
TRBV12-3/TRBV12-4	many	TRBJ2-1	NA	CASSSGRTSYNEQFF	TGTGCCAGCAGTTCAGGACGGACCTCCTACAATGAGCAGTTCTTC
TRBV5-1	many	TRBJ1-5	TRBD1	CASSPDRGINQPQHF	TGCGCCAGCAGCCCGGACAGGGGGATAAATCAGCCCCAGCATTTT
TRBV6-6	many	TRBJ2-1	TRBD2	CASSYPLTGGFVNEQFF	TGTGCCAGCAGTTACCCCCTCACGGGAGGTTTTGTCAATGAGCAGTTCTTC
TRBV4-1	few	TRBJ2-5	TRBD2	CASSQDAVSGRAPQETQYF	TGCGCCAGCAGCCAAGATGCCGTTAGCGGGAGGGCCCCTCAAGAGACCCAGTACTTC
TRBV6-1	NA	TRBJ1-5	NA	CASSESRQGRYSNQPQHF	TGTGCCAGCAGTGAATCCAGGCAGGGGCGATATAGCAATCAGCCCCAGCATTTT
TRBV28	many	TRBJ2-1	NA	CASSPPVGAHNEQFF	TGTGCCAGCAGTCCACCGGTGGGGGCACACAATGAGCAGTTCTTC
TRBV5-5	many	TRBJ2-3	NA	CASSLGLAGRADTQYF	TGTGCCAGCAGCTTAGGTCTGGCAGGGCGGGCAGATACGCAGTATTTT
TRBV27	many	TRBJ2-5	TRBD2	CASSLNGPLLAGARETQYF	TGTGCCAGCAGTTTAAACGGGCCTCTGCTAGCGGGAGCGCGGGAGACCCAGTACTTC
TRBV6-1	many	TRBJ1-5	TRBD1	CASSDFGQGSQPQHF	TGTGCCAGCAGTGATTTCGGACAGGGAAGTCAGCCCCAGCATTTT
TRBV20-1	many	TRBJ2-3	TRBD1	CSAILLGGATDTQYF	TGCAGTGCTATTCTTTTAGGGGGCGCGACAGATACGCAGTATTTT
TRBV12-3/TRBV12-4	many	TRBJ1-1	NA	CASSRTGQNTEAFF	TGTGCCAGCAGTCGCACAGGGCAGAACACTGAAGCTTTCTTT
TRBV24-1	many	TRBJ2-1	NA	CATSDEAPPYNEQFF	TGTGCCACCAGTGATGAGGCGCCTCCCTACAATGAGCAGTTCTTC
TRBV7-6	many	TRBJ2-1	NA	CASSLARGYEQFF	TGTGCCAGCAGCTTAGCCAGGGGCTATGAGCAGTTCTTC
TRBV3-1	many	TRBJ2-7	TRBD2	CASTKGAGGSYEQYF	TGTGCCAGCACCAAAGGAGCGGGAGGTTCCTACGAGCAGTACTTC
TRBV12-3/TRBV12-4	many	TRBJ2-1	TRBD2	CASTPTSGNEQFF	TGTGCCAGCACTCCCACTAGCGGTAATGAGCAGTTCTTC
TRBV9	few	TRBJ2-7	NA	CASSVKSHSYEQYF	TGTGCCAGCAGCGTCAAGTCCCACTCCTACGAGCAGTACTTC
TRBV20-1	many	TRBJ2-1	TRBD2	CSAWRLAGVGNEQFF	TGCAGTGCTTGGAGACTAGCGGGAGTGGGCAATGAGCAGTTCTTC
TRBV7-8	NA	TRBJ1-6	NA	CASSLGRGDGYSPLHF	TGTGCCAGCAGCTTAGGTCGGGGTGACGGGTATTCACCCCTCCACTTT
TRBV28	many	TRBJ2-7	TRBD2	CASSFLSGGRSFYEQYF	TGTGCCAGCAGTTTTCTTAGTGGCGGGAGGTCCTTCTACGAGCAGTACTTC
TRBV9	many	TRBJ2-7	NA	CASSVEGVGYEQYF	TGTGCCAGCAGCGTGGAAGGGGTGGGTTACGAGCAGTACTTC
TRBV12-3/TRBV12-4	many	TRBJ1-2	NA	CANFDGGGYTF	TGTGCCAACTTCGACGGGGGAGGCTACACCTTC
TRBV11-2	many	TRBJ2-3	NA	CASSLRGRGRTADTQYF	TGTGCCAGCAGCTTACGGGGTCGTGGGAGGACCGCAGATACGCAGTATTTT
TRBV7-2	NA	TRBJ2-7	TRBD2	CASSHPSGPYEQYF	TGTGCCAGCAGCCACCCTAGCGGGCCCTACGAGCAGTACTTC
TRBV5-1	few	TRBJ2-1	NA	CASSFLAPSSYNEQFF	TGCGCCAGCAGCTTCCTAGCGCCGAGCTCCTACAATGAGCAGTTCTTC
TRBV5-1	NA	TRBJ1-2	NA	CASSLVGVNGYTF	TGCGCCAGCAGCTTGGTTGGTGTGAATGGCTACACCTTC
TRBV7-9	many	TRBJ1-4	NA	CASRLGAGEKLFF	TGTGCCAGCAGATTGGGGGCTGGAGAAAAACTGTTTTTT
TRBV30	many	TRBJ1-1	NA	CAWSWTNTEAFF	TGTGCCTGGAGTTGGACTAACACTGAAGCTTTCTTT
TRBV6-1	NA	TRBJ1-4	TRBD1	CASSRYRGLREKLFF	TGTGCCAGCAGTCGATACAGGGGGCTAAGGGAAAAACTGTTTTTT
TRBV4-2	few	TRBJ1-2	NA	CASSQAQEETNYGYTF	TGTGCCAGCAGCCAAGCCCAGGAGGAGACTAACTATGGCTACACCTTC
TRBV20-1	few	TRBJ2-1	NA	CSARSKTVF	TGCAGTGCTAGATCTAAGACAGTCTTC
TRBV24-1	NA	TRBJ1-2	TRBD1	CATSGQGGYGYTF	TGTGCCACCAGTGGACAGGGTGGCTATGGCTACACCTTC
TRBV4-2	NA	TRBJ2-3	TRBD2	CASSQEGSGKTDTQYF	TGTGCCAGCAGCCAAGAGGGTAGCGGGAAGACAGATACGCAGTATTTT
TRBV27	NA	TRBJ2-1	TRBD2	CASSLYEGRGGYNEQFF	TGTGCCAGCAGTTTATATGAGGGTCGGGGGGGTTACAATGAGCAGTTCTTC
TRBV2	few	TRBJ1-6	NA	CASTGRGDYNSPLHF	TGTGCCAGCACCGGGCGGGGGGACTATAATTCACCCCTCCACTTT
TRBV7-9	few	TRBJ2-3	NA	CASSSGPSPDTQYF	TGTGCCAGCAGCTCAGGACCCTCGCCAGATACGCAGTATTTT
TRBV12-3/TRBV12-4	NA	TRBJ2-2	TRBD2	CANSGGEGPTGELFF	TGTGCCAACAGTGGAGGGGAGGGCCCCACCGGGGAGCTGTTTTTT
TRBV3-1	many	TRBJ2-2	NA	CASRKNTGELFF	TGTGCCAGCAGGAAGAACACCGGGGAGCTGTTTTTT
TRBV12-3/TRBV12-4	NA	TRBJ2-5	TRBD2	CASSPQRGVETQYF	TGTGCCAGCAGTCCCCAGCGGGGGGTAGAGACCCAGTACTTC
TRBV4-1	NA	TRBJ2-2	NA	CASSRDGLSTGELFF	TGCGCCAGCAGCCGGGACGGACTCTCCACCGGGGAGCTGTTTTTT
TRBV4-2	NA	TRBJ1-4	TRBD1	CASSQEVLGQGFEKLFF	TGTGCCAGCAGCCAAGAAGTTTTAGGACAGGGTTTTGAAAAACTGTTTTTT
TRBV2	many	TRBJ2-5	TRBD2	CASSEGLAGGGGWETQYF	TGTGCCAGCAGTGAAGGACTAGCGGGAGGGGGTGGTTGGGAGACCCAGTACTTC
TRBV15	many	TRBJ2-3	TRBD2	CATSRDSGRTDTQYF	TGTGCCACCAGCAGAGATAGCGGGAGAACAGATACGCAGTATTTT
TRBV6-1	many	TRBJ2-1	TRBD2	CASSQGLAGADWEQFF	TGTGCCAGCAGCCAGGGACTAGCGGGAGCGGATTGGGAGCAGTTCTTC
TRBV7-9	many	TRBJ2-7	NA	CASSETGSYEQYF	TGTGCCAGCAGCGAAACAGGGTCCTACGAGCAGTACTTC
TRBV29-1	few	TRBJ2-1	TRBD2	CSIPGHPTPPASGIGNEQFF	TGCAGCATCCCAGGCCACCCGACCCCCCCGGCGAGCGGGATCGGAAATGAGCAGTTCTTC
TRBV20-1	few	TRBJ1-5	NA	CSARDLRDTPRNQPQHF	TGCAGTGCTAGAGATCTTCGGGACACCCCCCGCAATCAGCCCCAGCATTTT
TRBV20-1	many	TRBJ2-3	TRBD2	CSAGPVAGGPYTQYF	TGCAGTGCCGGACCAGTTGCGGGAGGGCCATATACGCAGTATTTT
TRBV12-3/TRBV12-4	many	TRBJ1-1	NA	CASSLGQGRGDTEAFF	TGTGCCAGCAGTTTGGGGCAGGGAAGAGGGGACACTGAAGCTTTCTTT
TRBV20-1	few	TRBJ2-5	NA	CSAGLIEETQYF	TGCAGTGCTGGACTTATTGAAGAGACCCAGTACTTC
TRBV24-1	NA	TRBJ2-1	TRBD2	CATSDIAGANEQFF	TGTGCCACCAGTGATATAGCGGGTGCCAATGAGCAGTTCTTC
TRBV30	many	TRBJ1-1	NA	CAWRNQGTEAFF	TGTGCCTGGAGAAACCAAGGGACTGAAGCTTTCTTT
TRBV28	many	TRBJ2-1	TRBD2	CASRAGTEGGGLSYNEQFF	TGTGCCAGCAGGGCCGGGACGGAGGGCGGGGGTCTATCCTACAATGAGCAGTTCTTC
TRBV10-3	many	TRBJ2-7	NA	CAIWSGRETYEQYF	TGTGCCATCTGGAGCGGCCGGGAAACCTACGAGCAGTACTTC
TRBV9	few	TRBJ1-1	NA	CASSAGGVRTEAFF	TGTGCCAGCAGCGCGGGAGGGGTAAGGACTGAAGCTTTCTTT
TRBV18	few	TRBJ2-1	NA	CASSAPMGREQFF	TGTGCCAGCTCAGCCCCTATGGGTCGTGAGCAGTTCTTC
TRBV29-1	many	TRBJ1-1	NA	CSALAHGKNTEAFF	TGCAGCGCCCTGGCCCACGGAAAGAACACTGAAGCTTTCTTT
TRBV2	many	TRBJ2-2	NA	CASTLPPAGTGELFF	TGTGCCAGCACCCTCCCCCCGGCAGGCACCGGGGAGCTGTTTTTT
TRBV7-9	NA	TRBJ2-5	TRBD2	CASSPTGLAGVEQETQYF	TGTGCCAGCAGCCCGACGGGACTAGCGGGAGTAGAACAAGAGACCCAGTACTTC